The 5 T cell receptor beta chains presented below share a single source sample, sequenced in a study of T cells in Graves' hyperthyroidism and ophthalmopathy. What was amplified from RNA transcripts were TCR beta CDR3 regions. The HTBI set primed first-round TCR CDR3 RT-PCR. From the multiplex PCR reads, TCRdb called clonotypes with MiXCR, one entry per CDR3 protein. The sample lists nearly 600,000 distinct CDR3 sequences, more than 11% seen once, with roughly 5.7% in the top ten. Input material: blood. The receptors originated from a woman in her twenties or thirties with Graves' hyperthyroidism that later progressed to Graves' ophthalmopathy.

The chain recombines TRBV7-8 with TRBJ1-1, with D possibly matching TRBD1 (5 bases). Between the trimmed V and J ends, which lost 3 bases and 1 base, there was a span of 24 bases. Germline V lookup: CDR1 SGHVS, CDR2 FQNEAQ. CDR3 length equals 19 residues. The chain's CDR3 is CASSLGLAAPGRGNTEAFF. CDR3 coding DNA: TGTGCCAGCAGCTTGGGGCTAGCGGCCCCCGGGCGGGGGAACACTGAAGCTTTCTTT. The full variable domain, completed using reference TRBV7-8 and TRBJ1-1, is GAGVSQSPRYKVAKRGQDVALRCDPISGHVSLFWYQQALGQGPEFLTYFQNEAQLDKSGLPSDRFFAERPEGSVSTLKIQRTQQEDSAVYLCASSLGLAAPGRGNTEAFFGQGTRLTVV.

The gene calls are TRBV20-1 and TRBJ1-4; no reliable D call. Trimming took 0 bases from V and 6 from J, leaving 2 bases between them. Germline loops: CDR1 DFQATT, CDR2 SNEGSKA (reference sequence). This CDR3 contains 11 residues. CDR3 in amino acids: CSARDYEKLFF. In nucleotides, the CDR3 is TGCAGTGCTAGAGACTATGAAAAACTGTTTTTT.

In this sample, this clonotype turned up many times. The chain couples TRBV19 to TRBJ1-1; 7 nucleotides agree with TRBD1. This CDR3 spans 13 amino acids. From germline, CDR1 is LNHDA and CDR2 SQIVND (reference sequence). V was clipped by 10 bases and J by 5 bases; unmatched bases: 10. The DNA of the CDR3 is TGTGCCACCCACGATAGGACAGGAACTGAAGCTTTCTTT. This encodes CATHDRTGTEAFF.

CDR3 in DNA: TGCAGTGCTAGTCTCTCTGGGGACGCAATCTACGAGCAGTACTTC. This translates into CSASLSGDAIYEQYF. The chain links TRBV20-1 to TRBJ2-7, with D possibly being TRBD1 or TRBD2 (5 bases each). Germline values: CDR1 DFQATT, CDR2 SNEGSKA (reference sequence). This CDR3 comprises 15 residues. Deletions cut 3 bases from V and 3 bases from J, with 18 bases between.

The table lists this clonotype with a few counts. This clone may be a read error of a much larger clone one base away. The chain is built from TRBV7-6 and TRBJ2-5; the match to TRBD2 covers 10 bases. The V gene end was trimmed by 0 bases and the J gene end by 5 bases; junction bases not matched to a gene: 6. The CDR3 spans 16 residues. Germline V CDR1 and CDR2: SGHVS, FNYEAQ. The CDR3 DNA sequence: TGTGCCAGCAGCTTAGCTGCAGCGGGAGGGCCGGAGACCCAGTACTTC. Its translation is CASSLAAAGGPETQYF.